The entry below gives a single TCR beta chain sequence along with its context. The antigen is not known. The length of the CDR3 is 14 residues. The germline gives CDR1 SGHDN, CDR2 FVKESK. 5' RACE that incorporated UMI labels was used to prepare the TRB cDNA libraries. TCRdb processed the 5' RACE reads again and assigns one entry to each CDR3 protein, with no DNA. The repertoire table contains about 43,000 distinct CDR3 sequences. The data were obtained in a study of CXCR3-negative and CXCR3-positive naive CD8 T cells. The study, taken as a whole, reports: Memory cells differed in TRBV-TRBJ usage, but naive CXCR3-negative and CXCR3-positive cells had similar usage.

The J gene is TRBJ2-3, the V gene TRBV14; TCRdb's D call of TRBD1 is untestable without DNA. This clonotype was obtained from a human donor in good health. Some clones in this sample may be carry-over from other donors' samples. The sequencing sample was made of memory CD8+ T cells from blood. CDR3 residues: CASSGQGYTDTQYF. Combining the CDR3 with reference TRBV14 and TRBJ2-3 gives the whole variable domain EAGVTQFPSHSVIEKGQTVTLRCDPISGHDNLYWYRRVMGKEIKFLLHFVKESKQDESGMPNNRFLAERTGGTYSTLKVQPAELEDSGVYFCASSGQGYTDTQYFGPGTRLTVL.